This T cell receptor beta chain was sequenced in a study of response to subunit inactivated influenza vaccine. Study-wide results and limits: The authors proposed limited new T cell recruitment per seasonal influenza vaccination.

Points on this clonotype: Its antigen is unidentified.

The V end was cut by 3 bases, the J end by 5 bases, with 7 bases between. The CDR3 spans 12 residues. Germline-derived CDR1 and CDR2 are SGDLS and YYNGEE. Each CDR3 protein gets one entry after TCRdb re-called the RT-PCR reads with MiXCR. The sample has some 500,000 distinct CDR3 sequences; around 13% are singletons. Material: PBMCs from blood, obtained roughly 46 days after vaccination. This chain joins TRBV9 and TRBJ2-3; D call uncertain. This clonotype was sampled from a man aged 50-59 years who received an inactivated influenza vaccine. The CDR3 sequence is CASSERVDTQYF. As DNA, the CDR3 is TGTGCCAGCAGCGAGAGAGTAGATACGCAGTATTTT.